This T cell receptor (beta chain) was profiled in a study of OX40 agonist ivuxolimab in advanced cancers. Study-wide points: Nonresponders, in some cases, also had low normalized T-cell clonal expansion.

The data were produced by immunoSEQ multiplex PCR, yet TCRdb's version contains in-frame clones alone and is incomplete. This sample yields tens of thousands of clones, of which roughly nine tenths are seen a single time; about 12% belongs to the top ten. This clone showed up just once. The antigen is not known. Germline V gene data show CDR1 as SGHNT and CDR2 as YYREEE (reference sequence). Losses at the gene ends were 3 bases for V and 6 bases for J; bases not matched to a gene: 7. This CDR3 is 15 amino acids long. The V call is TRBV5-4, the J call TRBJ2-1; 9 nucleotides align to TRBD2. The clonotype originates from an adult with an advanced solid tumor such as melanoma, head and neck, liver or kidney cancer. The sample was CD4+ or CD8+ T cells sorted from blood, taken in a trial of the OX40 agonist ivuxolimab. The CDR3 DNA sequence: TGTGCCAGCAGCTCCGGGGTTAGCGGGAGCAATGAGCAGTTCTTC. Translated: CASSSGVSGSNEQFF.